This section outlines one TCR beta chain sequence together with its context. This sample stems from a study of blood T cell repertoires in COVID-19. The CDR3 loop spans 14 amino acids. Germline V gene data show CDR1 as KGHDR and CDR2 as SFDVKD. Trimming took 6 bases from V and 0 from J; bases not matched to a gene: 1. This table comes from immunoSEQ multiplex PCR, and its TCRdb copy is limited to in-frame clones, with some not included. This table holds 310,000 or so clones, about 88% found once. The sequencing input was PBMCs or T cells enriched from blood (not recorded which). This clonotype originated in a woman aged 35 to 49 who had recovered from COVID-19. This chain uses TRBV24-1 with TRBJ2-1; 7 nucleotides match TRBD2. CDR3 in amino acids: CATSPGGSYNEQFF. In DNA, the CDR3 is TGTGCCACCAGTCCGGGGGGCTCCTACAATGAGCAGTTCTTC.